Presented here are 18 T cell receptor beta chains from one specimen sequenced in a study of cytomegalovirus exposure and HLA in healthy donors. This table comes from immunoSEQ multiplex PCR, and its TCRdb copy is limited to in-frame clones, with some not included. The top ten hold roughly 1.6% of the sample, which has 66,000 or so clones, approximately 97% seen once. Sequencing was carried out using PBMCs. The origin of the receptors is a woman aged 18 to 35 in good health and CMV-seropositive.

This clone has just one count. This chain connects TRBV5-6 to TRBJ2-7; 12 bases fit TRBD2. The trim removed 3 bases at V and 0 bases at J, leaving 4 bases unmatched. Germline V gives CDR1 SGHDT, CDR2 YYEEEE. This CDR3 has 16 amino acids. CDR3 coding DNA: TGTGCCAGCAGCTCCGGACTAGCGGGGCCCTCCTACGAGCAGTACTTC. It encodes CASSSGLAGPSYEQYF.

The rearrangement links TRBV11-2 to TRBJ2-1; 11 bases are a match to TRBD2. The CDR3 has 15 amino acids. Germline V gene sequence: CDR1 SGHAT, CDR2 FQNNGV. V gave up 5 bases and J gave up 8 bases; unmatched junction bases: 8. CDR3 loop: CASSTSGSGLYEQFF. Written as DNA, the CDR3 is TGTGCCAGCAGCACTAGCGGGAGTGGGTTGTATGAGCAGTTCTTC.

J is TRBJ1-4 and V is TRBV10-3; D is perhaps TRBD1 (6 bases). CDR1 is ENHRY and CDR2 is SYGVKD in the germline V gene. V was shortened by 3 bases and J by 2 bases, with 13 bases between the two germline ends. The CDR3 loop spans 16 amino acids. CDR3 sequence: CAISDGGRGTNEKLFF. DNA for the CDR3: TGTGCCATCAGTGACGGGGGGCGAGGGACTAATGAAAAACTGTTTTTT.

CDR3 DNA: TGTGCCAGCAGCTTAGATTCGAAAGCGAGCTCCTACAATGAGCAGTTCTTC. As protein: CASSLDSKASSYNEQFF. This chain connects TRBV7-9 to TRBJ2-1, with D hard to call. V was shortened by 1 base and J by 0 bases, with 13 bases between the two germline ends. Germline CDR1 and CDR2: SEHNR and FQNEAQ (reference sequence). The CDR3 totals 17 residues.

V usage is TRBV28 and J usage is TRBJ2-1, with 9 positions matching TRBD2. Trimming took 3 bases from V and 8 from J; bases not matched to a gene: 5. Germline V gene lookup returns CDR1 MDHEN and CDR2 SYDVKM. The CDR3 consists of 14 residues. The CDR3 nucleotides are TGTGCCAGCAGTTTTTATAGCGGGAGCTATGAGCAGTTCTTC. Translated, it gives CASSFYSGSYEQFF.

CDR3 in amino acids: CASSQDPGAGALKNTEAFF. DNA for the CDR3: TGTGCCAGCAGCCAAGATCCCGGGGCAGGGGCGTTGAAGAACACTGAAGCTTTCTTT. This chain uses TRBV7-3 with TRBJ1-1, with D possibly matching TRBD1 (6 bases). This CDR3 is 19 amino acids long. Germline-derived CDR1 and CDR2 are SGHTA and FQGTGA. The V end lost 5 bases, the J end lost 1 base, and 26 bases lay between the germline ends. Variable domain in full (rest from reference TRBV7-3 and TRBJ1-1): GAGVSQTPSNKVTEKGKYVELRCDPISGHTALYWYRQSLGQGPEFLIYFQGTGAADDSGLPNDRFFAVRPEGSVSTLKIQRTERGDSAVYLCASSQDPGAGALKNTEAFFGQGTRLTVV.

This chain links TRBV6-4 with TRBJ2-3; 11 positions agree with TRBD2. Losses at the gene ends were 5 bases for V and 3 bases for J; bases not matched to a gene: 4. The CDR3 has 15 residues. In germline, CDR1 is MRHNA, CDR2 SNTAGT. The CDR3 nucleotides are TGTGCCAGCAGTCCCGGGACTAGCGGTACAGATACGCAGTATTTT. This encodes CASSPGTSGTDTQYF.

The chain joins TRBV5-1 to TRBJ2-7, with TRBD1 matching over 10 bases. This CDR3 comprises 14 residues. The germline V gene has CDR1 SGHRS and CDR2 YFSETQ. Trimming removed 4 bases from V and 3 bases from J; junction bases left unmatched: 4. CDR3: CASSGTGDLYEQYF. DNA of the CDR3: TGCGCCAGCAGCGGGACAGGGGACCTCTACGAGCAGTACTTC.

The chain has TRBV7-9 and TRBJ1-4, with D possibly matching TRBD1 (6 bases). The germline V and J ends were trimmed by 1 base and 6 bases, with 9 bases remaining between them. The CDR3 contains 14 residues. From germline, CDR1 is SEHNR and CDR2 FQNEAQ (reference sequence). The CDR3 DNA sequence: TGTGCCAGCAGCTTAGGAGGGGGAGATGAAAAACTGTTTTTT. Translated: CASSLGGGDEKLFF.

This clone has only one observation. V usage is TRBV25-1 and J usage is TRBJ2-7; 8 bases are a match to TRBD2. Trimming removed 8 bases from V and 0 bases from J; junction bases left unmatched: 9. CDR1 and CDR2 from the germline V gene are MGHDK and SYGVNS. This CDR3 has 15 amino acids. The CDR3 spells CASALLAGLSYEQYF. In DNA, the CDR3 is TGTGCCAGCGCATTGCTAGCGGGTCTCTCCTACGAGCAGTACTTC.

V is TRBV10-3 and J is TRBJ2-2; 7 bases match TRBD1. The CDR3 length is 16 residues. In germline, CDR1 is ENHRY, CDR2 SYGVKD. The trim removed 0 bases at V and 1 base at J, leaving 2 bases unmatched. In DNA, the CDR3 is TGTGCCATCAGTGAGTCGGGACAGCTGAACACCGGGGAGCTGTTTTTT. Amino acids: CAISESGQLNTGELFF.

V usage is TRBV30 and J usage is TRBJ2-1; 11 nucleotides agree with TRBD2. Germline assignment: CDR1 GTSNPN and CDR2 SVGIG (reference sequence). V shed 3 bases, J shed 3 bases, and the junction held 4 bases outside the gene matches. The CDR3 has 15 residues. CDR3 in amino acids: CAWSVAGGGYNEQFF. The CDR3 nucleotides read TGTGCCTGGAGCGTAGCGGGAGGGGGCTACAATGAGCAGTTCTTC.

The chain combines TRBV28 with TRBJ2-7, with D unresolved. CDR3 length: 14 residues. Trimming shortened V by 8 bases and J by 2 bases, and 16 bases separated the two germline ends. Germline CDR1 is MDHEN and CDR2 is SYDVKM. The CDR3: CASFTPRPPYEQYF. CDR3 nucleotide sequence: TGTGCCAGCTTTACCCCGCGGCCCCCCTACGAGCAGTACTTC.

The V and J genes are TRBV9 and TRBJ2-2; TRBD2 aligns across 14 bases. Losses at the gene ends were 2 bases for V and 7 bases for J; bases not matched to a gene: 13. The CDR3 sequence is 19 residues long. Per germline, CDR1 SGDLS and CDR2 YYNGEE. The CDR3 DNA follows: TGTGCCAGCAGCGTGTACGTCGGGACTAGCGGGAGTAGGGGCGGGGAGCTGTTTTTT. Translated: CASSVYVGTSGSRGGELFF.

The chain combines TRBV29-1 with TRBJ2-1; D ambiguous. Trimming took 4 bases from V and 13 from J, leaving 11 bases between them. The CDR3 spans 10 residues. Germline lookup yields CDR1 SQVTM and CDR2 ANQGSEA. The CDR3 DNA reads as TGCAGCGTTGGGAGCATTTTTCAGTTCTTC. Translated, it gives CSVGSIFQFF.

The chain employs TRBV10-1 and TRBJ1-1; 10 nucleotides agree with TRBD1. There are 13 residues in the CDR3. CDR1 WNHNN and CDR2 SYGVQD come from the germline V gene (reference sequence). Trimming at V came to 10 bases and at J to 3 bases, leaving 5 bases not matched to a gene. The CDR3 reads CANPTGGHTEAFF. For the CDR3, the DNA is TGCGCCAACCCGACAGGGGGCCACACTGAAGCTTTCTTT.

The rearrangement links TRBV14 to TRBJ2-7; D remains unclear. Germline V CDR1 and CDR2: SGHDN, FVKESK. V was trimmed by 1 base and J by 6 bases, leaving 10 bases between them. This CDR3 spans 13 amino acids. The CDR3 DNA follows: TGTGCCAGCAGCCAAGTTCTCCCTAGCGAGCAGTACTTC. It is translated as CASSQVLPSEQYF.

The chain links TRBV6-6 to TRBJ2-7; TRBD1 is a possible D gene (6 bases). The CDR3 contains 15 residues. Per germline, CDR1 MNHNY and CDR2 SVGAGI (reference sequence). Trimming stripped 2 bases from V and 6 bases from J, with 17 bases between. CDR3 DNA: TGTGCCAGCAGTTACCGACAGGCAGTAGAGGCCGAGCAGTACTTC. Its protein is CASSYRQAVEAEQYF.